Each of the 23 T cell receptor beta chains below was sequenced from the same sample in a study of CD4+ T cells in melanoma. The repertoire was sequenced with immunoSEQ multiplex PCR; TCRdb's copy has only in-frame clones and lacks some. The sample lists roughly 150,000 clones, 80% to 95% occurring once. The receptors derive from a human donor with melanoma.

The CDR3 nucleotides are TGCGCCAGCAGTTGGGGGGGAGTCAATCAGCCCCAGCATTTT. Amino acids: CASSWGGVNQPQHF. The chain uses TRBV5-1 and TRBJ1-5, with D possibly being TRBD1 (5 bases). V was cut by 5 bases and J by 3 bases, with 12 bases left in between. CDR3 length equals 14 residues. Germline CDR1 and CDR2: SGHRS and YFSETQ.

This chain connects TRBV2 to TRBJ2-1; no definite D call. Per the germline V gene, CDR1 is SNHLY and CDR2 is FYNNEI. V lost 5 bases and J 10 bases, leaving 12 bases between the germline ends. This CDR3 has 12 residues. The CDR3 nucleotides are TGTGCCAGCAGTCCGACAATTCGGGAGCAGTTCTTC. Encoded protein: CASSPTIREQFF.

The DNA of the CDR3 is TGCGCCAGCAGCTTGGGCGGGGGCGAGCAGTACTTC. It encodes CASSLGGGEQYF. The chain employs TRBV5-1 and TRBJ2-7, with 7 bases lining up with TRBD2. In germline, CDR1 is SGHRS, CDR2 YFSETQ. The CDR3 is made up of 12 amino acids. The V and J ends lost 0 bases and 6 bases, in that order; junction bases with no gene match: 0.

The rearrangement joins TRBV7-8 to TRBJ2-1; 9 bases agree with TRBD2. The ends lost 3 bases at V and 16 bases at J; junction bases unmatched: 13. Germline CDR1 and CDR2: SGHVS and FQNEAQ. The CDR3 extends over 14 amino acids. The CDR3, as DNA: TGTGCCAGCAGCTTTCCTTCGAGCGGGGGGCCTAATTTCTTC. Its protein is CASSFPSSGGPNFF.

This clone was detected once. This chain links TRBV21-1 with TRBJ2-5; the tabulated D call, TRBD2, remains unverified against the DNA. TRBV21-1 is deemed a pseudogene. The CDR3 spans 19 residues. The CDR3 region is CASSKGEQTPVAVQETQYF. The CDR3 DNA reads TGTGCCAGCAGCAAAGGGGAGCAGACACCCGTAGCGGTCCAAGAGACCCAGTACTTC.

V is TRBV29-1 and J is TRBJ1-3; D gene ambiguous. Between the trimmed V and J ends, which lost 6 bases and 3 bases, there was a span of 9 bases. Germline CDR1 SQVTM, CDR2 ANQGSEA. The CDR3 is 12 residues long. CDR3 nucleotide sequence: TGCAGCGTGAAGGGCGGTGGAAACACCATATATTTT. It codes for CSVKGGGNTIYF.

The sample holds one count of this clone. The J gene is TRBJ2-6, the V gene TRBV7-9; D call uncertain. V was trimmed by 1 base and J by 2 bases, leaving 9 bases between them. From germline, CDR1 is SEHNR and CDR2 FQNEAQ (reference sequence). The CDR3 covers 16 residues. In nucleotides, the CDR3 is TGTGCCAGCAGCTTAGGGGTTGAGCCTGGGGCCAACGTCCTGACTTTC. It is translated as CASSLGVEPGANVLTF.

The CDR3: CAISEWTVNTEAFF. The CDR3 region has the DNA TGTGCCATCAGTGAGTGGACAGTGAACACTGAAGCTTTCTTT. The V call is TRBV10-3, the J call TRBJ1-1, with D possibly being TRBD1 (6 bases). Germline V gene data show CDR1 as ENHRY and CDR2 as SYGVKD. The CDR3 sequence is 14 residues long. The V gene lost 1 base and the J gene lost 0 bases, with 6 bases spanning the gap.

The CDR3 sequence is CASSLAGRGETQYF. Here the CDR3 DNA reads TGTGCCAGCAGCTTAGCTGGAAGGGGCGAGACCCAGTACTTC. The chain recombines TRBV7-3 with TRBJ2-5; tentative D call: TRBD1 (5 bases). Germline V gene data show CDR1 as SGHTA and CDR2 as FQGTGA. Trimming removed 2 bases from V and 5 bases from J, with 12 bases in between. This CDR3 region has 14 residues.

This chain links TRBV2 with TRBJ2-5; the match to TRBD1 covers 8 bases. With 7 bases clipped from V and 4 bases from J, the junction kept 2 bases outside the gene matches. The CDR3 length is 12 residues. Germline V lookup: CDR1 SNHLY, CDR2 FYNNEI. The CDR3 region has the DNA TGTGCCAGCATCGGACAGGGAGAGACCCAGTACTTC. This sequence encodes CASIGQGETQYF.

The chain is built from TRBV5-1 and TRBJ2-2; 9 bases agree with TRBD1. V was pared by 4 bases and J by 4 bases, with 2 bases of the junction left unmatched. The CDR3 totals 14 residues. Germline V gene data show CDR1 as SGHRS and CDR2 as YFSETQ. The CDR3 coding sequence is TGCGCCAGCAGCCTGGACAGGGGCACCGGGGAGCTGTTTTTT. Amino acids: CASSLDRGTGELFF. The variable domain in full, completed from reference TRBV5-1 and TRBJ2-2, reads KAGVTQTPRYLIKTRGQQVTLSCSPISGHRSVSWYQQTPGQGLQFLFEYFSETQRNKGNFPGRFSGRQFSNSRSEMNVSTLELGDSALYLCASSLDRGTGELFFGEGSRLTVL.

This clone has a single count. The rearrangement links TRBV6-5 to TRBJ1-2; no clear D. CDR1 and CDR2 (germline): MNHEY, SVGAGI. The CDR3 is made up of 15 amino acids. V gave up 7 bases and J gave up 4 bases, with 19 bases separating them. In nucleotides, the CDR3 is TGTGCCAGCAAGCAGTCGGGTGTTTGGGGCTATGGCTACACCTTC. Protein: CASKQSGVWGYGYTF.

V usage is TRBV7-9 and J usage is TRBJ1-2; D remains unclear. This CDR3 is 12 amino acids long. V dropped 5 bases and J dropped 4 bases, with 8 bases sitting between them. Germline V CDR1 and CDR2: SEHNR, FQNEAQ (reference sequence). The CDR3 DNA follows: TGTGCCAGCAGCACCCAGTCCTATGGCTACACCTTC. Translation gives CASSTQSYGYTF.

The count of this clone is one. J is TRBJ1-1 and V is TRBV14; no definite D call. V lost 4 bases to trimming and J lost 10 bases, with 22 bases between them. CDR3 length: 15 amino acids. Germline CDR1 SGHDN, CDR2 FVKESK. CDR3 sequence reads: CASSPLDGTLDVAFF. CDR3 in DNA: TGTGCCAGCAGCCCCTTAGACGGAACCTTGGATGTAGCTTTCTTT.

V is TRBV11-3 and J is TRBJ2-1, with 8 bases matching TRBD2. V lost 0 bases, J lost 8 bases, and 9 bases stayed unmatched. There are 16 residues in the CDR3. Germline loops: CDR1 SGHNT, CDR2 YENEEA. The chain's CDR3 is CASSLDGRGGRDEQFF. CDR3 nucleotides: TGTGCCAGCAGCTTAGATGGACGGGGGGGCCGGGATGAGCAGTTCTTC. The whole variable domain, filled in from reference TRBV11-3 and TRBJ2-1, reads EAGVVQSPRYKIIEKKQPVAFWCNPISGHNTLYWYLQNLGQGPELLIRYENEEAVDDSQLPKDRFSAERLKGVDSTLKIQPAELGDSAVYLCASSLDGRGGRDEQFFGPGTRLTVL.

Comments on this clone: At the DNA level, this CDR3 is encoded by other sequences in the same sample as well. The CDR3: CASSPGLAQETQYF. CDR3 coding DNA: TGTGCCAGCTCACCTGGCCTGGCCCAAGAGACCCAGTACTTC. V is TRBV18 and J is TRBJ2-5; D uncertain. Germline CDR1 and CDR2: KGHSH and LQKENI. CDR3 size: 14 residues. V lost 3 bases to trimming and J lost 1 base, with 9 bases between them.

The table lists this clone with a count of one. This chain connects TRBV18 to TRBJ2-3; 8 bases are shared with TRBD1. Germline V gives CDR1 KGHSH, CDR2 LQKENI. The J segment lost 4 bases and the V segment lost 2 bases, leaving 8 bases of the junction unmatched. The CDR3 covers 16 residues. The CDR3 sequence: CASSPKTGAGADTQYF. The CDR3 DNA reads TGTGCCAGCTCACCAAAGACAGGGGCTGGGGCAGATACGCAGTATTTT.

V and J are TRBV11-2 and TRBJ2-1, with TRBD2 matching over 7 bases. Germline V lookup: CDR1 SGHAT, CDR2 FQNNGV. J was trimmed by 5 bases and V by 6 bases; bases with no gene match: 10. The CDR3 spans 15 residues. In DNA form, the CDR3 reads TGTGCCAGCAGGGCGGTCGCGGGGGTCCACAATGAGCAGTTCTTC. Protein sequence: CASRAVAGVHNEQFF.

This clone was observed a single time. This CDR3 is CASSEMLGGYTF. In nucleotides, the CDR3 is TGTGCCAGCAGTGAGATGCTGGGCGGCTACACCTTC. The V gene is TRBV6-1, the J gene TRBJ1-2; D gene unclear. Trimming removed 3 bases at V and 8 bases at J, with 10 bases between. The CDR3 is made up of 12 amino acids. Looked up from germline, CDR1 is MNHNS and CDR2 is SASEGT.

The chain has TRBV6-1 and TRBJ1-2; D gene unclear. Trimming took 1 base from V and 4 from J, leaving 7 bases between them. The CDR3 spans 13 residues. Germline loops: CDR1 MNHNS, CDR2 SASEGT. The CDR3 here is CASSEVGAYGYTF. CDR3 nucleotides: TGTGCCAGCAGTGAAGTCGGAGCCTATGGCTACACCTTC.

This clone was detected only a few times. The rearrangement uses TRBV2 and TRBJ2-5, with TRBD2 matching over 7 bases. The ends lost 8 bases at V and 4 bases at J; junction bases unmatched: 7. This CDR3 is built from 13 residues. Germline V CDR1 and CDR2: SNHLY, FYNNEI. In DNA, the CDR3 is TGTGCCAGCGCGGGGCTAGCGGCAGAGACCCAGTACTTC. It translates to CASAGLAAETQYF.

The chain combines TRBV5-4 with TRBJ1-2, with 8 bases matching TRBD1. The CDR3 length is 17 residues. The J segment lost 4 bases and the V segment lost 4 bases, leaving 15 bases of the junction unmatched. Per germline, CDR1 SGHNT and CDR2 YYREEE (reference sequence). The CDR3 sequence is CASSLGQGGFAVYGYTF. Here the CDR3 DNA reads TGTGCCAGCAGCCTCGGACAGGGCGGTTTCGCAGTCTATGGCTACACCTTC.

The V gene is TRBV4-1, the J gene TRBJ1-1; D remains unclear. This CDR3 has 15 residues. CDR1 is MGHRA, CDR2 YSYEKL, per germline. Trimming left V 2 bases short and J 1 base short, with 11 bases between. The CDR3 loop reads CASSQQPPQNTEAFF. In nucleotides, the CDR3 is TGCGCCAGCAGCCAACAGCCGCCCCAGAACACTGAAGCTTTCTTT.